The 19 T cell receptor beta chains reported below all come from one sample, sequenced in a study of glioma-infiltrating T cells after dendritic cell vaccination (dated by TCRdb to 2016 to 2017). Receptor amplification or capture employed the immunoSEQ multiplex PCR assay. Sourced from immuneACCESS, this table was stored by TCRdb with only in-frame sequences that have V and J called. A share of the clones is absent; for the studies checked, an unresolved V gene accounts for under half, and the remainder has no known explanation. Across this sample there are around 97,000 clones, with roughly four fifths seen only once. Less than 15% of the sample is taken by the ten largest. This material consisted of blood, taken before dendritic cell vaccination. The receptors were sampled from a human donor with glioblastoma.

CDR3 nucleotide sequence: TGTGCCAGTAGTACTCTTCAGGGGGTAAGACTGAATGAAAAACTGTTTTTT. It is translated as CASSTLQGVRLNEKLFF. The V and J genes are TRBV19 and TRBJ1-4; 7 bases line up with TRBD1. The CDR3 loop spans 17 amino acids. V shed 4 bases, J shed 5 bases, and the junction held 13 bases outside the gene matches. In germline, CDR1 is LNHDA, CDR2 SQIVND (reference sequence).

The rearrangement links TRBV29-1 to TRBJ1-2; D possibly corresponds to TRBD1 (5 bases). CDR1 SQVTM and CDR2 ANQGSEA come from the germline V gene. The CDR3 covers 13 residues. Trimming took off 1 base at V and 1 base at J, with 7 bases between the two ends. CDR3 amino acids: CSVEGGNNYGYTF. CDR3 DNA: TGCAGCGTTGAAGGGGGCAATAACTATGGCTACACCTTC.

This clone was seen a handful of times. J is TRBJ2-5 and V is TRBV12-5, with 7 bases aligning to TRBD1. The CDR3 sequence is 14 residues long. V shed 3 bases and J 3 bases; nucleotides not matched to a gene: 4. Germline CDR1 is LGHNT and CDR2 is FRNRAP. The CDR3 DNA follows: TGTGCTAGTGGTTTCTCCGACAGGGAAGAGACCCAGTACTTC. Protein product: CASGFSDREETQYF.

The chain is built from TRBV19 and TRBJ2-5; TRBD1 agrees at 8 bases. The J call is doubtful: the DNA matches TRBJ2-7 better. Germline CDR1 is LNHDA and CDR2 is SQIVND (reference sequence). The CDR3 runs to 15 residues. The CDR3 loop is CASSAGQGTVYEQYF. Written as DNA, the CDR3 is TGTGCCAGTAGTGCCGGACAGGGTACAGTCTACGAGCAGTACTTC.

The J gene is TRBJ2-3, the V gene TRBV2; D ambiguous. Germline CDR1 and CDR2: SNHLY and FYNNEI. The CDR3 runs to 14 residues. Trimming removed 8 bases from V and 2 bases from J, with 14 bases in between. CDR3 nucleotide sequence: TGTGCCAGCGGAGTCGATCTTTCCACAGATACGCAGTATTTT. It is translated as CASGVDLSTDTQYF.

The CDR3, as DNA: TGTGCCACCAGCAGAGCTCCGGGGTCGGTTATGAACACTGAAGCTTTCTTT. Its translation is CATSRAPGSVMNTEAFF. V is TRBV15 and J is TRBJ1-1; D is undetermined. The V gene's germline CDR1 is LNHNV and CDR2 YYDKDF (reference sequence). This CDR3 contains 17 residues. The V gene lost 1 base and the J gene lost 0 bases, with 15 bases spanning the gap.

The CDR3 spells CASSPGTGGAYEQYF. CDR3 bases: TGTGCCAGCAGCCCAGGGACAGGGGGTGCCTACGAGCAGTACTTC. The chain joins TRBV5-6 to TRBJ2-7, with 11 bases aligning to TRBD1. In germline, CDR1 is SGHDT, CDR2 YYEEEE. J lost 2 bases, V lost 4 bases, and 5 bases had no gene match. This CDR3 is built from 15 residues.

V gene TRBV19 combines with J gene TRBJ2-3; a weak D match, TRBD1 (5 bases). Looked up from germline, CDR1 is LNHDA and CDR2 is SQIVND (reference sequence). This CDR3 region has 13 residues. The V end lost 4 bases, the J end lost 7 bases, and 12 bases lay between the germline ends. CDR3 bases: TGTGCCAGTAGTAACAACCAGGGAAATACGCAGTATTTT. It translates to CASSNNQGNTQYF.

The gene calls are TRBV4-1 and TRBJ1-1; D is undetermined. The CDR3 covers 14 residues. The V and J ends lost 7 bases and 3 bases respectively, with 15 bases between them. In germline, CDR1 is MGHRA, CDR2 YSYEKL. CDR3 sequence reads: CASTTRGIDTEAFF. CDR3 nucleotide sequence: TGCGCCAGCACCACGCGCGGTATTGACACTGAAGCTTTCTTT.

The rearrangement links TRBV10-3 to TRBJ1-2; no clear D gene. Trimming left V 4 bases short and J 1 base short, with 10 bases between. CDR1 is ENHRY, CDR2 SYGVKD, per germline. The CDR3 runs 14 residues. CDR3 DNA: TGTGCCATCAGTGTCCAGGTCTTTAACTATGGCTACACCTTC. It codes for CAISVQVFNYGYTF.

The rearrangement links TRBV4-1 to TRBJ2-7; TRBD1 matches 7 bases. The CDR3 extends over 15 amino acids. Per the germline V gene, CDR1 is MGHRA and CDR2 is YSYEKL. The V and J ends lost 5 bases and 3 bases, in that order; junction bases with no gene match: 10. The CDR3, as DNA: TGCGCCAGCAGCGGGTTGGGACAGACTTTCTACGAGCAGTACTTC. This sequence encodes CASSGLGQTFYEQYF.

This chain joins TRBV11-3 and TRBJ2-4, with TRBD2 matching 7 bases. CDR3 length: 16 amino acids. The germline V gene has CDR1 SGHNT and CDR2 YENEEA. With V trimmed by 5 bases and J by 0 bases, 7 bases remained unmatched. In nucleotides, the CDR3 is TGTGCCAGCAGCCCAGGCGGGGGTTCAGCCAAAAACATTCAGTACTTC. This codes for CASSPGGGSAKNIQYF.

DNA of the CDR3: TGTGCCAGCAGCGTAGCCCCGGGAGCCTACAATGAGCAGTTCTTC. Its protein is CASSVAPGAYNEQFF. This sequence joins TRBV9 and TRBJ2-1; D perhaps matches TRBD2 (6 bases). This CDR3 is built from 15 residues. From germline, CDR1 is SGDLS and CDR2 YYNGEE. V was trimmed by 0 bases and J by 2 bases, leaving 9 bases between them.

V usage is TRBV19 and J usage is TRBJ2-7, with 7 positions matching TRBD1. The V segment lost 6 bases and the J segment 6 bases; nucleotides outside the gene matches: 17. The CDR3 has 16 residues. Germline-derived CDR1 and CDR2 are LNHDA and SQIVND (reference sequence). The CDR3 is CASSAFVTGATSEQYF. CDR3 sequence (DNA): TGTGCCAGTAGCGCCTTCGTAACAGGGGCAACTTCCGAGCAGTACTTC.

About this clone itself: It is unclear where the CDR3 begins or ends on the DNA, so no DNA is shown, and the CDR3 is as TCRdb lists it. CDR3 protein: CARSLRTFGANVLTF. The chain has TRBV6-1 and TRBJ2-6; the table names TRBD2, a call not compared with the DNA. The CDR3 extends over 15 residues, inclusive of both ends. The germline V gene encodes CDR1 MNHNS and CDR2 SASEGT.

The V call is TRBV30, the J call TRBJ2-1, with a possible D match to TRBD1 (6 bases). CDR1 and CDR2 (germline): GTSNPN, SVGIG (reference sequence). V was cut by 3 bases and J by 1 base, with 19 bases left in between. The CDR3 length is 17 residues. This chain's CDR3 is CAWRRGIAAWSYNEQFF. In nucleotides, the CDR3 is TGTGCCTGGAGAAGGGGGATCGCCGCTTGGTCCTACAATGAGCAGTTCTTC.

V usage is TRBV6-5 and J usage is TRBJ1-2; 7 positions agree with TRBD1. V lost 6 bases, J lost 4 bases, and 11 bases stayed unmatched. CDR3 length equals 15 residues. Per the germline V gene, CDR1 is MNHEY and CDR2 is SVGAGI. The CDR3 sequence is CASSLQGRYRYGYTF. In DNA, the CDR3 is TGTGCCAGCAGCTTACAGGGGAGGTACCGCTATGGCTACACCTTC.

The V call is TRBV7-9, the J call TRBJ2-3, with a weak D call TRBD2 (6 bases). CDR3 length: 15 residues. The germline gives CDR1 SEHNR, CDR2 FQNEAQ (reference sequence). V lost 5 bases and J lost 2, with 14 bases in between. The CDR3 DNA is TGTGCCAGCAGCCGTAGCGGCCCTGCCACAGATACGCAGTATTTT. This translates into CASSRSGPATDTQYF.

This chain joins TRBV6-5 and TRBJ2-5, with TRBD2 identical over 11 bases. Germline V lookup: CDR1 MNHEY, CDR2 SVGAGI. The CDR3 is made up of 15 amino acids. Trimming removed 5 bases from V and 3 bases from J; junction bases left unmatched: 5. The CDR3, as DNA: TGTGCCAGCAGTGCATCTAGCGGGGGGAAAGAGACCCAGTACTTC. Amino acids: CASSASSGGKETQYF.